This T cell receptor (beta chain) was sequenced for a study of shared clonotypes between healthy human individuals. About the study: Per donor, three plates held CD4 naive cells, three held CD4 memory, two held CD8 naive and one held CD8 memory. Study-wide results and caveats: Non-shared clonotypes showed lower generation probabilities than clonotypes common to all four donors.

In the naive CD8 group, cells lacked CD45RO and were positively selected for CCR7, so terminally differentiated effector memory CD45RA+ cells were left out. A remark on this clone: The antigen is not known.

Several immunoSEQ plates received, in even portions, the genomic DNA of each subset. This table comes from immunoSEQ multiplex PCR, and its TCRdb copy is limited to in-frame clones, with some not included. The sample holds a few million clones, around 95% seen once. The clonotype was recovered from a man in his late teens or twenties in good health. Some clones in this sample may be carry-over from other donors' samples. Sequenced input: naive CD8+ T cells from PBMCs.

CDR3 sequence (DNA): TGTGCCAGCAGCCACCGGGACAGGGGAGTTTACGAGCAGTACTTC. Encoded protein: CASSHRDRGVYEQYF. The genes are TRBV7-9 and TRBJ2-7; TRBD1 matches 10 bases. Trimming at V came to 5 bases and at J to 4 bases, leaving 8 bases not matched to a gene. CDR1 is SEHNR, CDR2 FQNEAQ, per germline (reference sequence). This CDR3 has 15 residues.